This T cell receptor (beta chain) was found in a study of graft-versus-host responses after intestinal transplantation. Study-level points and caveats: Early post-transplant HvG declines were associated with peak circulating GvH clone levels.

Turning to this clone: What it binds is not known.

Libraries were prepared by immunoSEQ multiplex PCR; TCRdb keeps only in-frame clonotypes and omits some of them. The repertoire consists of 30,000 to 40,000 clones, with over 85% occurring once and the leading ten covering over 20%. From germline, CDR1 is SGHDT and CDR2 YYEEEE. This CDR3 is 13 amino acids long. The ends were cut back, 0 bases at V and 4 bases at J, with 7 bases in the middle. This chain links TRBV5-6 with TRBJ1-1; D is possibly TRBD1 (5 bases). The receptor comes from a human donor who was the organ donor for an intestinal transplant. The sample in question was unstimulated CD8+ T cells sorted from spleen or lymph node cells, obtained before transplant. The CDR3 protein is CASSLAGPTEAFF. The DNA for the CDR3 is TGTGCCAGCAGCTTGGCGGGGCCCACTGAAGCTTTCTTT.